This T cell receptor (beta chain) appears in the sequencing data of a study of blood T cell repertoires in COVID-19. Study context: Sites in the United States, Italy and Spain provided acute and convalescent COVID-19 samples. Sources were T cells, B-cell-depleted T cells, or PBMCs; the material itself was cDNA or gDNA.

In the original analysis: Estimation of nucleated cell counts relied on the amplification of reference gene primers. TCRdb's copy holds only in-frame clones and misses some; the assay was immunoSEQ multiplex PCR. V and J calls and clone size are those listed in that table; D and trimming were worked out from the DNA. The repertoire holds 250,000 or so clones, with 70% to 75% as singletons. Germline CDR1 is SGHVS and CDR2 is FQNEAQ. This CDR3 region has 15 residues. V trimming: 10 bases; J trimming: 2 bases; junction bases outside the gene matches: 11. The sequenced material came from peripheral blood. The clonotype was recovered from a woman of 80 years or more with acute or convalescent COVID-19. The rearrangement uses TRBV7-8 and TRBJ2-7; 10 positions match TRBD1. In DNA form, the CDR3 reads TGTGCCACCCAAATAACCGGGACAGGGGCCTACGAGCAGTACTTC. Its translation is CATQITGTGAYEQYF.